A single TCR beta chain is shown here with its context. Germline values: CDR1 LGHNA, CDR2 YNFKEQ. V was pared by 5 bases and J by 7 bases, with 14 bases of the junction left unmatched. The CDR3 runs 15 residues. These data are taken from a study of OX40 agonist ivuxolimab in advanced cancers. The overall study: Patients were infused with ivuxolimab every 2 weeks at 0.01 to 10 mg/kg. Under the entry rules, prior anti-PD-1, anti-PD-L1 or anti-CTLA-4 therapy was allowed, and more than 35% had some. Partial responses were achieved by three patients, of whom one had hepatocellular carcinoma and two had cutaneous melanoma.

Method: immunoSEQ multiplex PCR; TCRdb's copy keeps in-frame clones and lacks some. Among 65,000 to 90,000 clones listed, 90% to 95% were seen once. Patients were ruled out by autoimmune disease history or systemic immunosuppression. V usage is TRBV4-2 and J usage is TRBJ2-7, with 7 bases aligning to TRBD2. The source material was CD4+ or CD8+ T cells sorted from blood, sampled in a trial of the OX40 agonist ivuxolimab. The sequence was collected from an adult with an advanced solid tumor such as melanoma, head and neck, liver or kidney cancer. CDR3 DNA sequence: TGTGCCAGCAGCTTGGTGTCTAGCGGAGAGGGGGAGCAGTACTTC. Protein sequence: CASSLVSSGEGEQYF.